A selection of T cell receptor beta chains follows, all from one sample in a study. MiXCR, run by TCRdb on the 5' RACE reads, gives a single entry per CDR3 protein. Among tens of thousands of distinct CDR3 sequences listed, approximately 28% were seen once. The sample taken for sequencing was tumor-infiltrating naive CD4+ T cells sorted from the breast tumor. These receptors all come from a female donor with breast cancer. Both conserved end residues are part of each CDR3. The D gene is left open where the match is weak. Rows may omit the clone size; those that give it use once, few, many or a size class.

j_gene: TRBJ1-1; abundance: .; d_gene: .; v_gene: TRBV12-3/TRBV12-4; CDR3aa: CVSQQTLNTEAFF; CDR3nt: TGTGTCAGCCAGCAGACCCTGAACACTGAAGCTTTCTTT
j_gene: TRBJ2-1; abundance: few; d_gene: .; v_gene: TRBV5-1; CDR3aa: CASSSGTDNEQFF; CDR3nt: TGCGCCAGCAGCTCTGGGACGGACAATGAGCAGTTCTTC
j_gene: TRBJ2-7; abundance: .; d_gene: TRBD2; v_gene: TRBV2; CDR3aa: CASSEVAGGPYEQYF; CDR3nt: TGTGCCAGCAGTGAGGTGGCGGGAGGACCCTACGAGCAGTACTTC
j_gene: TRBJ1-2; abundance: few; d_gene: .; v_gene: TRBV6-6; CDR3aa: CASSYSENRADGYTF; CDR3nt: TGTGCCAGCAGTTACTCGGAAAACAGGGCGGATGGCTACACCTTC
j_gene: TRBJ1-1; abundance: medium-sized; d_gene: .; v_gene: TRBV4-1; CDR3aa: CASSQEPTHNEAFF; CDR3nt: TGCGCCAGCAGCCAAGAGCCGACGCACAATGAAGCTTTCTTT
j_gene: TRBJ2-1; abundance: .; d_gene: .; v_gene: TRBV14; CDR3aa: CASSHGYEQFF; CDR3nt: TGTGCCAGCAGCCACGGTTATGAGCAGTTCTTC
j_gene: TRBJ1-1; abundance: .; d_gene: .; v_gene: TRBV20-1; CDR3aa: CSARDIGSEAFF; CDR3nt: TGCAGTGCTAGGGATATCGGTTCTGAAGCTTTCTTT
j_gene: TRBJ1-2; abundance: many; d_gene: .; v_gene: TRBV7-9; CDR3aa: CASSLGLDGYTF; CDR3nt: TGTGCCAGCAGCTTAGGACTAGATGGCTACACCTTC
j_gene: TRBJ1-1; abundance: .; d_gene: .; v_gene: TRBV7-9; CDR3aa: CASSLEATRESRAFF; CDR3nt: TGTGCCAGCAGCTTAGAGGCTACCAGGGAGAGCCGAGCTTTCTTT
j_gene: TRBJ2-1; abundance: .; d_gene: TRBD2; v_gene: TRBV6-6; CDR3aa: CASSPRGGSYNEQFF; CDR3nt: TGTGCCAGCAGTCCTCGGGGGGGTTCCTACAATGAGCAGTTCTTC
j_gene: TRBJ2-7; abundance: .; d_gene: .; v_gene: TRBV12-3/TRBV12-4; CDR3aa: CASSLALASVEQYF; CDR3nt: TGTGCCAGCAGCCTGGCGCTAGCATCCGTCGAGCAGTACTTC
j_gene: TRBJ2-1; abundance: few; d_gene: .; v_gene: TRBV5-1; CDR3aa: CASSLVVSNEQFF; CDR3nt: TGCGCCAGCAGCTTGGTAGTAAGCAATGAGCAGTTCTTC
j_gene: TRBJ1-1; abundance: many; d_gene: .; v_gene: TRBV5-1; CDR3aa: CASSFSGMNTEAFF; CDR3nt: TGCGCCAGCAGCTTCTCTGGGATGAACACTGAAGCTTTCTTT
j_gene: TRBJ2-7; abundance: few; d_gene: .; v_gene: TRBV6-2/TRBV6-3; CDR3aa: CASSYSPYEQYF; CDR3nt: TGTGCCAGCAGTTACTCCCCCTACGAGCAGTACTTC
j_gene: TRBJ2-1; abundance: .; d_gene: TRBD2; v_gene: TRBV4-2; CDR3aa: CASRLAGGRGEQFF; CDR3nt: TGTGCCAGCCGACTAGCGGGAGGGAGGGGTGAGCAGTTCTTC
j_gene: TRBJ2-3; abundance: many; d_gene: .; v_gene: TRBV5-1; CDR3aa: CASSLGQTTDTQYF; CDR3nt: TGCGCCAGCAGCCTCGGACAGACCACAGATACGCAGTATTTT
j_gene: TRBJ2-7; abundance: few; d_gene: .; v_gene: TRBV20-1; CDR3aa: CSARDGKLLYEQYF; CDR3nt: TGCAGTGCTAGAGACGGGAAACTACTTTACGAGCAGTACTTC
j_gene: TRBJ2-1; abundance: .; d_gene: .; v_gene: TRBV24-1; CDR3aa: CATSDVQGGNEQFF; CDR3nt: TGTGCCACCAGTGATGTTCAGGGCGGCAATGAGCAGTTCTTC
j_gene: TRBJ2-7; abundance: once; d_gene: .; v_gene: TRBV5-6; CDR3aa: CASSFRTAHEQYF; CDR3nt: TGTGCCAGCAGCTTTAGGACAGCCCACGAGCAGTACTTC
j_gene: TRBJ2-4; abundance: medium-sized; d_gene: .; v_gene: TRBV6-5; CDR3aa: CASTRGLGSENIQYF; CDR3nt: TGTGCCAGCACTCGGGGATTGGGTAGCGAAAACATTCAGTACTTC
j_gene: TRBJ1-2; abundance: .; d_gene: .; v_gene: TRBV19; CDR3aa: CASNPGTNYGYTF; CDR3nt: TGTGCCAGTAACCCAGGGACCAACTATGGCTACACCTTC
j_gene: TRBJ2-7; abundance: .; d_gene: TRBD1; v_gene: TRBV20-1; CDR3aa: CSARDTGTDYEQYF; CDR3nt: TGCAGTGCTAGAGATACCGGGACAGACTACGAGCAGTACTTC
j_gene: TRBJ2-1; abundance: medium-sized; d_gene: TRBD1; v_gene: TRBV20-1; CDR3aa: CSARQGASTYNEQFF; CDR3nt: TGCAGTGCTCGACAGGGGGCTTCGACCTACAATGAGCAGTTCTTC
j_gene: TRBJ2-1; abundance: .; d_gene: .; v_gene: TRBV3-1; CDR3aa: CASSQGGGVGEFF; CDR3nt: TGTGCCAGCAGCCAAGGGGGCGGGGTGGGGGAGTTCTTC
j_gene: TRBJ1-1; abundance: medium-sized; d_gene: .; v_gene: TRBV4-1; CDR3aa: CASSPGIPRTEAFF; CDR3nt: TGCGCCAGCAGCCCAGGGATTCCTCGGACTGAAGCTTTCTTT
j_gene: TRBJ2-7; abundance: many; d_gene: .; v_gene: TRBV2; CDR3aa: CATRPLGYEQYF; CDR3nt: TGTGCCACTCGGCCCCTGGGCTACGAGCAGTACTTC
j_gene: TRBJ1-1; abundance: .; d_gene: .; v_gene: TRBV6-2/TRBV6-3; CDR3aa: CASSAGGLNTEAFF; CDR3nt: TGTGCCAGCAGTGCCGGGGGGCTGAACACTGAAGCTTTCTTT
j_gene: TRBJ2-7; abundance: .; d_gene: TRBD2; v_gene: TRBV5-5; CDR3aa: CASSLVPGLDLYEQYF; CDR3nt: TGTGCCAGCAGCTTGGTTCCGGGACTAGATCTCTACGAGCAGTACTTC
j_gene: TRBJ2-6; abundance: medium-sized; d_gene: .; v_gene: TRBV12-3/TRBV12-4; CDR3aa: CASSRPRMADSSGANVLTF; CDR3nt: TGTGCCAGCAGTCGCCCCCGCATGGCAGACAGCTCTGGGGCCAACGTCCTGACTTTC
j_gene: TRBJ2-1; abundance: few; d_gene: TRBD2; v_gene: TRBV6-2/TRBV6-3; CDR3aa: CASSAMGREGGEQFF; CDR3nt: TGTGCCAGCAGTGCCATGGGCCGGGAGGGGGGTGAGCAGTTCTTC
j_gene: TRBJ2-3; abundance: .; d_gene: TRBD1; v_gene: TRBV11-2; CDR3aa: CASSPRTGTDTQYF; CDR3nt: TGTGCCAGCAGCCCGCGGACAGGGACAGATACGCAGTATTTT
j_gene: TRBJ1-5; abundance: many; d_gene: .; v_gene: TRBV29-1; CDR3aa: CSVGTTRNQPQHF; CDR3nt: TGCAGCGTGGGGACCACACGGAATCAGCCCCAGCATTTT
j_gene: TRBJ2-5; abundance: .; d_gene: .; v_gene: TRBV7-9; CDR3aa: CASSLRQDYGYTFGSGTQYF; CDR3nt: .
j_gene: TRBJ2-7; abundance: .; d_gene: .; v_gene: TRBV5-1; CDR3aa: CASSLGPGASYEQYF; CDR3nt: TGTGCCAGCAGCTTGGGGCCAGGGGCTTCCTACGAGCAGTACTTC
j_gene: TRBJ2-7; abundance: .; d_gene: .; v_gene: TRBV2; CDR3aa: CASMRSVFWDEQYF; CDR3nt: TGTGCCAGCATGAGGTCGGTCTTCTGGGACGAGCAGTACTTC
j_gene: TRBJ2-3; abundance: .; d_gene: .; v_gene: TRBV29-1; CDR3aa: CSVVWGGSTDTQYF; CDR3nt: TGCAGCGTTGTATGGGGAGGTAGCACAGATACGCAGTATTTT
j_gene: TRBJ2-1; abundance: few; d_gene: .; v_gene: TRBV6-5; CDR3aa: CASSYYLAPNNNEQFF; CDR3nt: TGTGCCAGCAGTTACTACCTAGCGCCCAATAACAATGAGCAGTTCTTC
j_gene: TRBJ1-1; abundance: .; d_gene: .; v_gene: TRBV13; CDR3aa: CASSPFAEAFF; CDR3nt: TGTGCCAGCAGCCCCTTCGCTGAAGCTTTCTTT
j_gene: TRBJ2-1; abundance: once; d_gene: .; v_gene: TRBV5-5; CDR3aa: CASSPGGRWSGPLSYNEQFF; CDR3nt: TGTGCCAGCTCCCCTGGGGGGAGGTGGTCAGGACCCCTCTCCTACAATGAGCAGTTCTTC
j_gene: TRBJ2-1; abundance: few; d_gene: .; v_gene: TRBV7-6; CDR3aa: CASSLVPSEGPYNEQFF; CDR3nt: TGTGCCAGCAGCTTAGTCCCATCGGAGGGCCCTTACAATGAGCAGTTCTTC
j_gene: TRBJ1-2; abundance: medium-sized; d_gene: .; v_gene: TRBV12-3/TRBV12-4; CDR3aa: CASSFSSYGYTF; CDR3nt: TGTGCCAGCAGTTTTTCCAGCTATGGCTACACCTTC
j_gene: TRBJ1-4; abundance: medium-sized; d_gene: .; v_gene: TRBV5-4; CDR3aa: CASSLGGRREKLFF; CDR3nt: TGTGCCAGCAGCTTGGGAGGGAGGAGGGAAAAACTGTTTTTT
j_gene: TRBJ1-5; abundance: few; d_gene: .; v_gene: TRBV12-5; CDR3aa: CASGLVLGRGDQPQHF; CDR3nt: TGTGCTAGTGGTTTGGTACTAGGGCGAGGCGATCAGCCCCAGCATTTT
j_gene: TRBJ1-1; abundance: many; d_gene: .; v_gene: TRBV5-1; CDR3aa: CASQIAGEWNTEAFF; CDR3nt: TGCGCCAGCCAGATTGCAGGGGAATGGAACACTGAAGCTTTCTTT
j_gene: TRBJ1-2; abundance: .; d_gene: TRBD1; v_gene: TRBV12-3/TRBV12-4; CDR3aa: CASSPRTGGGCGYTF; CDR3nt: TGTGCCAGCAGTCCCCGGACAGGGGGCGGGTGTGGCTACACCTTC
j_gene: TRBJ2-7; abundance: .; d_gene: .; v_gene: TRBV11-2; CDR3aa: CASSSLQGSGYEQYF; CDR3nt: TGTGCCAGCAGCTCCCTTCAGGGTAGCGGCTACGAGCAGTACTTC
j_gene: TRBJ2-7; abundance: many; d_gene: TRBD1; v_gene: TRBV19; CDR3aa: CASSIFPGTGVEQYF; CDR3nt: TGTGCCAGTAGTATCTTCCCCGGGACAGGGGTCGAGCAGTACTTC
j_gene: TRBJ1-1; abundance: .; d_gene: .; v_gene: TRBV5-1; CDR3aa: CASSFNNNAEAFF; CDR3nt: TGCGCCAGCAGCTTTAACAACAATGCTGAAGCTTTCTTT
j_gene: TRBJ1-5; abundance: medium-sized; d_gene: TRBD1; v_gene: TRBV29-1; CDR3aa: CSVRDRAGQPQHF; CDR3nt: TGCAGCGTCCGGGACAGGGCAGGCCAGCCCCAGCATTTT
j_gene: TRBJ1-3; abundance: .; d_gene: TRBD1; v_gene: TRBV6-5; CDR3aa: CASSSTGSGNTIYF; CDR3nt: TGTGCCAGCAGCTCGACAGGGTCTGGAAACACCATATACTTT
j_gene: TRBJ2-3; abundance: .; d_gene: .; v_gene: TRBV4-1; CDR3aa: CASSQEGGLGTDTQYF; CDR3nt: TGCGCCAGCAGCCAAGAGGGGGGGCTTGGCACAGATACGCAGTATTTT
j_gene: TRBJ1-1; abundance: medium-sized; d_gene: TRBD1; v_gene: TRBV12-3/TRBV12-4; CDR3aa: CASSLETGGTEAFF; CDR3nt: TGTGCCAGCAGTTTAGAAACAGGGGGCACTGAAGCTTTCTTT
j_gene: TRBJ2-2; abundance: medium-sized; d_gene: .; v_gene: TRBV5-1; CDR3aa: CASSLGAGELFF; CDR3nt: TGCGCCAGCAGCTTGGGGGCCGGGGAGCTGTTTTTT
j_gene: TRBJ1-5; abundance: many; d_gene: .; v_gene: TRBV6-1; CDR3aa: CASSGDRGYSSSSNQPQHF; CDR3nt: TGTGCCAGCAGTGGCGACAGAGGATATTCTTCCTCTAGCAATCAGCCCCAGCATTTT
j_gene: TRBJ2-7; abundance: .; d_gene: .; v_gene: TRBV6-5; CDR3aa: CASSFRDGCSYEQYF; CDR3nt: TGTGCCAGCAGTTTCCGGGACGGGTGCTCCTACGAGCAGTACTTC
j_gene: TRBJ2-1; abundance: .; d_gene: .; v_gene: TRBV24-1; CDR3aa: CATSDLRSADDNEQFF; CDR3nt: TGTGCCACCAGTGATTTGCGGTCCGCGGATGACAATGAGCAGTTCTTC
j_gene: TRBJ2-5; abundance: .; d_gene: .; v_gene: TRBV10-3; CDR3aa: CAISRPRETQYF; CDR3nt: TGTGCCATCAGCCGCCCAAGAGAGACCCAGTACTTC